The clone carrying this T cell receptor beta chain was seen once. Its specificity is not known. Naive CD8 populations comprised CD45RO-negative cells positively selected for CCR7, excluding terminally differentiated effector memory CD45RA+ cells. Each of the donors was a healthy adult who was HIV-negative and had not had a recent acute infection or vaccination. Some clones are missing from TCRdb's copy, which holds only in-frame ones; the method was immunoSEQ multiplex PCR. The top ten clones hold approximately 0.11% of a sample with more than 500,000 clones, 85% to 95% of them seen once. The data originate from a study of shared clonotypes between healthy human individuals. Whole-study findings and limits: The donor pool, a small one, limited the genetic and exposure-history diversity represented. A handful of donors held about 5% of naive CD4 clonotypes in common. Relative to their counterparts shared across all four donors, non-shared clonotypes exhibited diminished generation probabilities.

This CDR3 contains 12 residues. Germline loops: CDR1 SGHAT, CDR2 FQNNGV. Between the trimmed V and J ends, which lost 4 bases and 7 bases, there was a span of 10 bases. The V and J genes are TRBV11-2 and TRBJ1-1; D not certain. This TCR was recovered from a woman aged 30 to 39 in good health. The sequenced sample was naive CD8+ T cells sorted from blood. The CDR3 nucleotides are TGTGCCAGCAGCTCCCCCCTGGGTGAAGCTTTCTTT. This gives the protein CASSSPLGEAFF.